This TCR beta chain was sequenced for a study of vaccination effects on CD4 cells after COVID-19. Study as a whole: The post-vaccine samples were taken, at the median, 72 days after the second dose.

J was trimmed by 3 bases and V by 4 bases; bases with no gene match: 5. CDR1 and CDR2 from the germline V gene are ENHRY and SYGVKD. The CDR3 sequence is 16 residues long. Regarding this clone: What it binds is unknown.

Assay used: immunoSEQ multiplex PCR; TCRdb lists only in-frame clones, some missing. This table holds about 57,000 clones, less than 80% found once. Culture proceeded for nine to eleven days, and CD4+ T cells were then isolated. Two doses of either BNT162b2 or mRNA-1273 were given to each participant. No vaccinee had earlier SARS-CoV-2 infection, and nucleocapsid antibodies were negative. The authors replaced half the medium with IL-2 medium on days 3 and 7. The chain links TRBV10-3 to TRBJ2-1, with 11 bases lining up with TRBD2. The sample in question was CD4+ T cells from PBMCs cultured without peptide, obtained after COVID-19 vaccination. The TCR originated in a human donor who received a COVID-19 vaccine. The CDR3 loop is CAISAGTSGVYNEQFF. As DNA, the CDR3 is TGTGCCATCAGTGCCGGGACTAGCGGAGTCTACAATGAGCAGTTCTTC.